One sample yielded the 28 T cell receptor beta chains listed below, sequenced in a study of shared clonotypes between healthy human individuals. Some clones are missing from TCRdb's copy, which holds only in-frame ones; the method was immunoSEQ multiplex PCR. The sample yields under 2.5 million clones, about nine tenths seen once. The sample comprised naive CD4+ T cells from PBMCs. The sample's subset: CD45RA+ positively selected. These receptors were obtained from a young man in good health. Some clones in this sample may be carry-over from other donors' samples.

V usage is TRBV5-1 and J usage is TRBJ2-1; TRBD2 matches 7 bases. The CDR3 consists of 14 residues. Germline loops: CDR1 SGHRS, CDR2 YFSETQ. After removal of 3 bases from V and 10 bases from J, the junction contained 10 bases not matched to a gene. CDR3 in DNA: TGCGCCAGCAGCTGGGGTGGGGAGGGGTTGGAGCAGTTCTTC. As protein: CASSWGGEGLEQFF.

About this clone itself: This CDR3 is also generated by other DNA sequences in the sample. The rearrangement uses TRBV27 and TRBJ2-3, with D tentatively TRBD2 (5 bases). Per germline, CDR1 MNHEY and CDR2 SMNVEV (reference sequence). The V end was cut by 3 bases, the J end by 5 bases, with 6 bases between. This CDR3 region has 12 residues. CDR3 protein: CASSFGGDTQYF. The CDR3 DNA reads as TGTGCCAGCAGTTTTGGAGGAGATACGCAGTATTTT.

The chain is built from TRBV19 and TRBJ1-5; D is ambiguous. The V gene's germline CDR1 is LNHDA and CDR2 SQIVND (reference sequence). The germline V and J ends were trimmed by 5 bases and 4 bases, with 21 bases remaining between them. The CDR3 contains 17 residues. CDR3 loop: CASSLAVGWAGNQPQHF. Written as DNA, the CDR3 is TGTGCCAGTAGTTTAGCCGTTGGTTGGGCAGGTAATCAGCCCCAGCATTTT.

The V gene is TRBV5-4, the J gene TRBJ1-1; D unclear. CDR3 length equals 15 residues. Germline lookup yields CDR1 SGHNT and CDR2 YYREEE (reference sequence). The ends were cut back, 2 bases at V and 3 bases at J, with 14 bases in the middle. The CDR3 coding sequence is TGTGCCAGCAGCTTCGCCCCCGGTGCGGACACTGAAGCTTTCTTT. Translating gives CASSFAPGADTEAFF.

This clone showed up just once. The chain employs TRBV11-1 and TRBJ2-7, with 13 bases that match TRBD2. V lost 3 bases and J lost 0; bases outside the gene matches: 2. From germline, CDR1 is SGHAT and CDR2 FQDESV (reference sequence). This CDR3 comprises 16 residues. CDR3 nucleotide sequence: TGTGCCAGCAGCTTCCGGACTAGCGGGGGCTCCTACGAGCAGTACTTC. It translates to CASSFRTSGGSYEQYF.

The genes are TRBV5-4 and TRBJ2-3; possibly TRBD1 for D (6 bases). V lost 3 bases, J lost 1 base, and 12 bases lay in between. This CDR3 has 15 residues. Germline V CDR1 and CDR2: SGHNT, YYREEE (reference sequence). The CDR3 coding sequence is TGTGCCAGCAGCTCCCGACAGGAGGGCACAGATACGCAGTATTTT. It encodes CASSSRQEGTDTQYF.

The V and J genes are TRBV6-1 and TRBJ1-6; D is unclear. Germline values: CDR1 MNHNS, CDR2 SASEGT. The CDR3 loop spans 12 amino acids. The V and J ends lost 4 bases and 13 bases respectively, with 11 bases between them. The CDR3 nucleotides are TGTGCCAGCAGTGGGACGGTGGGGCCCCTCCACTTT. It codes for CASSGTVGPLHF.

With respect to this clone: Different DNA sequences within this sample yield the same CDR3. The chain employs TRBV5-1 and TRBJ1-1, with D uncertain. V was shortened by 1 base and J by 0 bases, with 4 bases between the two germline ends. This CDR3 has 13 residues. Per germline, CDR1 SGHRS and CDR2 YFSETQ. This CDR3 is CASSLPLNTEAFF. CDR3 nucleotides: TGCGCCAGCAGCTTGCCCTTGAACACTGAAGCTTTCTTT.

The chain is built from TRBV5-1 and TRBJ2-5; no clear D gene. The CDR3 sequence is 11 residues long. Trimming removed 7 bases at V and 4 bases at J, with 8 bases between. Germline V gene lookup returns CDR1 SGHRS and CDR2 YFSETQ. CDR3 DNA sequence: TGCGCCAGCGCCTCCGGAGAGACCCAGTACTTC. Protein sequence: CASASGETQYF.

V and J are TRBV9 and TRBJ2-1; D assignment may be TRBD1 or TRBD2 (7 bases each). The CDR3 has 15 residues. Deletions cut 6 bases from V and 4 bases from J, with 17 bases between. Per germline, CDR1 SGDLS and CDR2 YYNGEE. The CDR3 sequence: CASTPRGGVYNEQFF. Written as DNA, the CDR3 is TGTGCCAGCACCCCCAGGGGGGGTGTTTACAATGAGCAGTTCTTC.

This sequence joins TRBV5-1 and TRBJ2-4; D gene uncertain. The length of the CDR3 is 14 residues. Trimming stripped 1 base from V and 3 bases from J, with 8 bases between. From germline, CDR1 is SGHRS and CDR2 YFSETQ. The CDR3 loop is CASSLTGGKNIQYF. DNA for the CDR3: TGCGCCAGCAGCTTGACGGGTGGCAAAAACATTCAGTACTTC.

This chain links TRBV7-6 with TRBJ2-2; D may correspond to TRBD1 or TRBD2 (6 bases each). The CDR3 is made up of 15 amino acids. Between the trimmed V and J ends, which lost 2 bases and 9 bases, there was a span of 16 bases. Germline V lookup: CDR1 SGHVS, CDR2 FNYEAQ. The CDR3 region is CASSLPGAGLWELFF. CDR3 nucleotides: TGTGCCAGCAGCTTACCGGGGGCTGGCTTGTGGGAGCTGTTTTTT.

The chain is built from TRBV30 and TRBJ2-7; 13 positions agree with TRBD2. The ends lost 3 bases at V and 4 bases at J; junction bases unmatched: 3. CDR3 size: 14 residues. Per germline, CDR1 GTSNPN and CDR2 SVGIG (reference sequence). The CDR3 DNA is TGTGCCTGGAGAACTAGCGGGAGGGATTACGAGCAGTACTTC. Protein product: CAWRTSGRDYEQYF.

This sequence joins TRBV6-5 and TRBJ1-2; possibly TRBD1 for D (6 bases). This CDR3 is built from 13 residues. Germline CDR1 MNHEY, CDR2 SVGAGI. V dropped 6 bases and J dropped 6 bases, with 14 bases sitting between them. This CDR3 is CASRRQDLHGYTF. The CDR3 nucleotides are TGTGCCAGCAGGAGACAGGATCTTCATGGCTACACCTTC.

Regarding this clone: Additional DNA sequences in this sample encode the identical CDR3. CDR3 bases: TGCGCCAGCAGCTTGGGCCCCGAGGGAAATCAGCCCCAGCATTTT. Its translation: CASSLGPEGNQPQHF. The chain links TRBV5-1 to TRBJ1-5; D is unresolved. Germline V gives CDR1 SGHRS, CDR2 YFSETQ. The V gene lost 0 bases and the J gene lost 4 bases, with 11 bases spanning the gap. The CDR3 is 15 residues long.

The DNA for the CDR3 is TGTGCCTTTTCGACAGGGGGAACTGAAGCTTTCTTT. Amino acids: CAFSTGGTEAFF. The chain joins TRBV30 to TRBJ1-1; 9 bases are a match to TRBD1. Trimming removed 7 bases from V and 5 bases from J; junction bases left unmatched: 5. The CDR3 is 12 residues long. CDR1 GTSNPN and CDR2 SVGIG come from the germline V gene (reference sequence). The entire variable domain, with the rest obtained from reference TRBV30 and TRBJ1-1, is as follows: SQTIHQWPATLVQPVGSPLSLECTVEGTSNPNLYWYRQAAGRGLQLLFYSVGIGQISSEVPQNLSASRPQDRQFILSSKKLLLSDSGFYLCAFSTGGTEAFFGQGTRLTVV.

The J gene is TRBJ2-1, the V gene TRBV6-5; 7 bases fit TRBD2. From germline, CDR1 is MNHEY and CDR2 SVGAGI. This CDR3 has 14 residues. The trim removed 4 bases at V and 8 bases at J, leaving 8 bases unmatched. The DNA of the CDR3 is TGTGCCAGCAGTTCTCCCCGGACTAGGGATGAGCAGTTCTTC. Translated, it gives CASSSPRTRDEQFF.

This clone came up once. The V gene is TRBV25-1, the J gene TRBJ2-5, with 9 bases matching TRBD2. The CDR3 covers 18 residues. Germline-derived CDR1 and CDR2 are MGHDK and SYGVNS. V lost 6 bases and J lost 4; bases outside the gene matches: 18. The CDR3 nucleotides read TGTGCCAGCAGAAACCCAGACCCCTGGCGGGAGGGCCGAGAGACCCAGTACTTC. Amino acid sequence: CASRNPDPWREGRETQYF.

The chain has TRBV28 and TRBJ1-2; weak D call: TRBD1 (6 bases). The V end was cut by 11 bases, the J end by 4 bases, with 23 bases between. The CDR3 loop spans 15 amino acids. Germline V CDR1 and CDR2: MDHEN, SYDVKM. The CDR3 region is CAGTTIGGRVYGYTF. CDR3 coding DNA: TGTGCCGGGACAACAATAGGGGGGCGCGTCTATGGCTACACCTTC.

This rearrangement joins TRBV7-2 to TRBJ1-2; 7 positions agree with TRBD1. The ends lost 10 bases at V and 5 bases at J; junction bases unmatched: 13. The germline CDR1 and CDR2 sequences are SGHTA and FQGNSA. The CDR3 has 14 residues. In nucleotides, the CDR3 is TGTGCCATCCTCAACAGGGGTGGCGGGTATGGCTACACCTTC. As protein: CAILNRGGGYGYTF.

This clone has a single count. The chain employs TRBV7-2 and TRBJ1-5; perhaps TRBD1 as D (5 bases). Germline-derived CDR1 and CDR2 are SGHTA and FQGNSA. The germline V and J ends were trimmed by 5 bases and 0 bases, with 17 bases remaining between them. This CDR3 has 17 residues. The CDR3 DNA follows: TGTGCCAGCAGCCCCGCAACAGGTCCGCTTAGCAATCAGCCCCAGCATTTT. Encoded protein: CASSPATGPLSNQPQHF.

The chain has TRBV5-1 and TRBJ1-2; unclear D gene. V lost 1 base and J 1 base, leaving 11 bases between the germline ends. Germline V gene lookup returns CDR1 SGHRS and CDR2 YFSETQ. This CDR3 spans 15 amino acids. CDR3 in amino acids: CASSLSTAFNYGYTF. The CDR3 region has the DNA TGCGCCAGCAGCTTGAGCACGGCGTTTAACTATGGCTACACCTTC.

This chain connects TRBV15 to TRBJ1-4, with D unresolved. Trimming took off 0 bases at V and 7 bases at J, with 15 bases between the two ends. The germline gives CDR1 LNHNV, CDR2 YYDKDF (reference sequence). The CDR3 has 16 residues. The CDR3 DNA reads as TGTGCCACCAGCAGAGATATCCCACACAGCGCTGAAAAACTGTTTTTT. Amino acid sequence: CATSRDIPHSAEKLFF.

This chain links TRBV21-1 with TRBJ2-1. TRBV21-1 is designated a pseudogene. The CDR3 has 12 amino acids. CDR3 sequence reads: CASSKIPGEQFF. Written as DNA, the CDR3 is TGTGCCAGCAGCAAAATCCCTGGTGAGCAGTTCTTC.

As DNA, the CDR3 is TGTGCCAGCAGCGCCACAGGGGTTTTTTATGAGACCCAGTACTTC. The encoded protein is CASSATGVFYETQYF. This sequence joins TRBV9 and TRBJ2-5; 7 bases match TRBD1. Per the germline V gene, CDR1 is SGDLS and CDR2 is YYNGEE. The V gene end was trimmed by 3 bases and the J gene end by 5 bases; junction bases not matched to a gene: 10. There are 15 residues in the CDR3.

V usage is TRBV5-1 and J usage is TRBJ1-5; 11 nucleotides line up with TRBD1. V shed 3 bases and J 0 bases; nucleotides not matched to a gene: 8. Looked up from germline, CDR1 is SGHRS and CDR2 is YFSETQ. CDR3 length: 18 residues. The CDR3 DNA follows: TGCGCCAGCAGCTCACTAGGGGACAGGGGGGATAGCAATCAGCCCCAGCATTTT. It is translated as CASSSLGDRGDSNQPQHF.

The genes are TRBV5-6 and TRBJ2-5; 7 bases are shared with TRBD1. The J call is in doubt because the DNA end fits TRBJ2-7 better. The CDR3 is made up of 15 amino acids. The germline V gene has CDR1 SGHDT and CDR2 YYEEEE. CDR3 residues: CASSFLGTETYEQYF. CDR3 nucleotide sequence: TGTGCCAGCAGCTTTCTCGGGACAGAAACCTACGAGCAGTACTTC.

The genes are TRBV6-5 and TRBJ1-2, with 9 bases identical to TRBD1. Trimming removed 7 bases from V and 6 bases from J; junction bases left unmatched: 6. The CDR3 is 13 amino acids. Germline loops: CDR1 MNHEY, CDR2 SVGAGI. The CDR3 loop reads CASKQGARHGYTF. The DNA for the CDR3 is TGTGCCAGCAAACAGGGGGCGCGCCATGGCTACACCTTC.